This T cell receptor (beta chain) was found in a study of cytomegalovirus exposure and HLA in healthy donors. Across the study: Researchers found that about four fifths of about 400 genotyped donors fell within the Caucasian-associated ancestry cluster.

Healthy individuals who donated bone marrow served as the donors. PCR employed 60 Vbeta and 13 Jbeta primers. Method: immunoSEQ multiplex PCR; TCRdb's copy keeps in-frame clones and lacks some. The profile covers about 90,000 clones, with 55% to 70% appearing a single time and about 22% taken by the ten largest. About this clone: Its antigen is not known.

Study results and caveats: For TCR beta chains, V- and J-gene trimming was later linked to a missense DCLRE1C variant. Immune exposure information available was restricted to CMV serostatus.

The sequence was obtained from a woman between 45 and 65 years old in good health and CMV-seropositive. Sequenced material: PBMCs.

CDR3: CASRAQGYNSPLHF. In DNA, the CDR3 is TGTGCCAGCAGAGCCCAGGGGTACAATTCACCCCTCCACTTT. This rearrangement joins TRBV6-5 to TRBJ1-6, with D perhaps matching TRBD1 (6 bases). Germline V CDR1 and CDR2: MNHEY, SVGAGI. The CDR3 has 14 residues. V shed 6 bases and J shed 7 bases, with 13 bases lying between them.